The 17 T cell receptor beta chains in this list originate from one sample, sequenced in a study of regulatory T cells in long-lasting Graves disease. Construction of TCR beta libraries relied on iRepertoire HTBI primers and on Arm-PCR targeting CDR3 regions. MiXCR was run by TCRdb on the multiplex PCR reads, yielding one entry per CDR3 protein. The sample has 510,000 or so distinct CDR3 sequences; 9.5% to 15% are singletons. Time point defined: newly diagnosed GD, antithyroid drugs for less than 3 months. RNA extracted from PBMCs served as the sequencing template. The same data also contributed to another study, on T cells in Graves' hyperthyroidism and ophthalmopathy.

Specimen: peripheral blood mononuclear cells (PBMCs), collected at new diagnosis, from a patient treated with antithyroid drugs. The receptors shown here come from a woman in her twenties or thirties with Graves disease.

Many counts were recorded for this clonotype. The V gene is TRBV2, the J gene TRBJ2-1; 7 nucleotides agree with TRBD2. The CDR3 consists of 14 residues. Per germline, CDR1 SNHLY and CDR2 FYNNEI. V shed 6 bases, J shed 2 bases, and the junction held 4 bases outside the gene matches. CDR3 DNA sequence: TGTGCCAGCAGCCCTAGCGGTACCTACAATGAGCAGTTCTTC. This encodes CASSPSGTYNEQFF.

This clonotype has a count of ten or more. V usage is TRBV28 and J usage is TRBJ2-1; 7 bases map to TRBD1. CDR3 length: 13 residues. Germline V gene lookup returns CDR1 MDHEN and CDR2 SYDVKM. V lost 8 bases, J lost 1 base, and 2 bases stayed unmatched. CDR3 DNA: TGTGCCAGCCACAGGGGTTCCTACAATGAGCAGTTCTTC. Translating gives CASHRGSYNEQFF.

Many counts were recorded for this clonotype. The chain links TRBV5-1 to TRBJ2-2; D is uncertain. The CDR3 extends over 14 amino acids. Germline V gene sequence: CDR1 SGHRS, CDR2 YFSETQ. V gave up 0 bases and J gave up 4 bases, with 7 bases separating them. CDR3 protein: CASSLDGATGELFF. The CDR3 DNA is TGCGCCAGCAGCTTGGACGGAGCCACCGGGGAGCTGTTTTTT. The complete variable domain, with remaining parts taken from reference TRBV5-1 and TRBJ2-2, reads KAGVTQTPRYLIKTRGQQVTLSCSPISGHRSVSWYQQTPGQGLQFLFEYFSETQRNKGNFPGRFSGRQFSNSRSEMNVSTLELGDSALYLCASSLDGATGELFFGEGSRLTVL.

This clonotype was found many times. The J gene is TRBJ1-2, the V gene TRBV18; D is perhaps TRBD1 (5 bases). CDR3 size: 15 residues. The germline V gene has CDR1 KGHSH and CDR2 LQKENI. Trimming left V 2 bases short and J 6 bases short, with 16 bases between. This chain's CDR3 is CASSPTHWGDDGYTF. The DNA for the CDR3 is TGTGCCAGCTCACCAACGCACTGGGGCGATGATGGCTACACCTTC.

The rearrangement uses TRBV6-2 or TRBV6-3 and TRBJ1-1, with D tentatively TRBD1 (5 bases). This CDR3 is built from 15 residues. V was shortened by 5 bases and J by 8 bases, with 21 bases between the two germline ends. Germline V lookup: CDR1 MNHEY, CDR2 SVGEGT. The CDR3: CASSGHFDRDLEAFF. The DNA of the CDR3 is TGTGCCAGCAGTGGACACTTTGACAGAGATTTAGAAGCTTTCTTT.

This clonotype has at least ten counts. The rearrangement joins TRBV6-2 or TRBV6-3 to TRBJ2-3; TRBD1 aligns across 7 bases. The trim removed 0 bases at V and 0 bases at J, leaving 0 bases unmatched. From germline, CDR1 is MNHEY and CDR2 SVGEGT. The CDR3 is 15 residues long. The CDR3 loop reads CASSYSDRSTDTQYF. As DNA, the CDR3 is TGTGCCAGCAGTTACTCGGACAGGAGCACAGATACGCAGTATTTT.

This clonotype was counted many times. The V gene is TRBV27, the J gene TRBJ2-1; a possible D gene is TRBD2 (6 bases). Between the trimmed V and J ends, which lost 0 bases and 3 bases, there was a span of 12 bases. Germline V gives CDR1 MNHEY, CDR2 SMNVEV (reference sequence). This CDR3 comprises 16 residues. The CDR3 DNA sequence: TGTGCCAGCAGTTTATCGGAGGGTTACGACTACAATGAGCAGTTCTTC. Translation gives CASSLSEGYDYNEQFF.

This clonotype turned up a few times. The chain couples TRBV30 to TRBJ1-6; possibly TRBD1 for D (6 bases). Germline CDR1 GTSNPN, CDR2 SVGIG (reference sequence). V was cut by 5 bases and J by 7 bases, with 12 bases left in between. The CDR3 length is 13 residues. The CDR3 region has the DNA TGTGCCTGGGGGAGGACAGCGAATTCACCCCTCCACTTT. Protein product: CAWGRTANSPLHF.

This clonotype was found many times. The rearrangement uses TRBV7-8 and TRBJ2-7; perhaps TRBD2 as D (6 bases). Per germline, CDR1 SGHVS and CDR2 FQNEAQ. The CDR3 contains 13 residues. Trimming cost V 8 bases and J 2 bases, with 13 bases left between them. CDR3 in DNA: TGTGCCAGCCACGGGCGGGGAGCCTACGAGCAGTACTTC. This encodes CASHGRGAYEQYF. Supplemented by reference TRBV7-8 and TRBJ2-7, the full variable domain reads GAGVSQSPRYKVAKRGQDVALRCDPISGHVSLFWYQQALGQGPEFLTYFQNEAQLDKSGLPSDRFFAERPEGSVSTLKIQRTQQEDSAVYLCASHGRGAYEQYFGPGTRLTVT.

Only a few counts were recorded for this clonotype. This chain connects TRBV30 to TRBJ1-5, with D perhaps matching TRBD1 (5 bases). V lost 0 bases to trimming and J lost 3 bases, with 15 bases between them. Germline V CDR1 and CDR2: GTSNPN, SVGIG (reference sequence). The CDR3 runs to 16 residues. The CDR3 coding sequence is TGTGCCTGGAGTGTATTAGGGGACGGAATCAATCAGCCCCAGCATTTT. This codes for CAWSVLGDGINQPQHF.

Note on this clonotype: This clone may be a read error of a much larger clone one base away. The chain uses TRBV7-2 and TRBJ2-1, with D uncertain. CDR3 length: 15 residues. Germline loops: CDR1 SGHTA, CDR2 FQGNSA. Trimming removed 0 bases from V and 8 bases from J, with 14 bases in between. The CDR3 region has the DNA TGTGCCAGCAGCTTAGCCCTTTTGGGAAGCTATGAGCAGTTCTTC. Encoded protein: CASSLALLGSYEQFF.

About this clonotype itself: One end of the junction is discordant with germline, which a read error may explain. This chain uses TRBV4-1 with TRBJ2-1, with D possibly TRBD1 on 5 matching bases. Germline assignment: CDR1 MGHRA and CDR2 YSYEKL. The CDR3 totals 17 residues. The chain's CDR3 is CASSPEPGHKAYDEQFF. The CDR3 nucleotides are TGCGCCAGCAGCCCTGAGCCAGGACACAAAGCCTACGATGAGCAGTTCTTC.

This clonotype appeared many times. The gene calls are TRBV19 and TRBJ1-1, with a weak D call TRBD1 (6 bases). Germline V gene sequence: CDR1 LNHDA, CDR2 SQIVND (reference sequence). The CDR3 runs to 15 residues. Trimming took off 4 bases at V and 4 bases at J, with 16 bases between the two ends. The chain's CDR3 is CASSNLQGKGTEAFF. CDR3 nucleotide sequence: TGTGCCAGTAGTAACCTACAGGGAAAGGGCACTGAAGCTTTCTTT.

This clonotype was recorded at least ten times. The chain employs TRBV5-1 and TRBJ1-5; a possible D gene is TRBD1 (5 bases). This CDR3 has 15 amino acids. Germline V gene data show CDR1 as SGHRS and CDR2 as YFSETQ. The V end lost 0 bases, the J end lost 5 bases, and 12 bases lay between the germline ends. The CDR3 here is CASSLGQSGDQPQHF. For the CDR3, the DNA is TGCGCCAGCAGCTTGGGACAGTCGGGGGATCAGCCCCAGCATTTT.

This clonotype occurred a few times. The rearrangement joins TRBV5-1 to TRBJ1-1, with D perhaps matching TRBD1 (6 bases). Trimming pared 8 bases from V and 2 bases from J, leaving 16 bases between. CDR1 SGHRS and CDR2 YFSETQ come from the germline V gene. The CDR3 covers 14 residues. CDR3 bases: TGCGCCAGTCAAACCCTAGGGGGTAACACTGAAGCTTTCTTT. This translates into CASQTLGGNTEAFF.

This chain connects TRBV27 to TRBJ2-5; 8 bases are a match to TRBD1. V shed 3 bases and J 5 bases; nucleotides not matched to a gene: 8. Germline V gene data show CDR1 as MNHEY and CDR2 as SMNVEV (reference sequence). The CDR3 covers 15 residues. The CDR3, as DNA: TGTGCCAGCAGTTTCCAGGGGGCGCGCCGGGAGACCCAGTACTTC. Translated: CASSFQGARRETQYF.

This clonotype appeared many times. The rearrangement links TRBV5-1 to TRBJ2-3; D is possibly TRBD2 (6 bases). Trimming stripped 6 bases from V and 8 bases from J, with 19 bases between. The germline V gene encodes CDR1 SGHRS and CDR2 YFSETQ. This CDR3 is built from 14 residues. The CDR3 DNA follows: TGCGCCAGCAAGGTGGGAGGCACCGGTCCTACGCAGTATTTT. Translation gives CASKVGGTGPTQYF.